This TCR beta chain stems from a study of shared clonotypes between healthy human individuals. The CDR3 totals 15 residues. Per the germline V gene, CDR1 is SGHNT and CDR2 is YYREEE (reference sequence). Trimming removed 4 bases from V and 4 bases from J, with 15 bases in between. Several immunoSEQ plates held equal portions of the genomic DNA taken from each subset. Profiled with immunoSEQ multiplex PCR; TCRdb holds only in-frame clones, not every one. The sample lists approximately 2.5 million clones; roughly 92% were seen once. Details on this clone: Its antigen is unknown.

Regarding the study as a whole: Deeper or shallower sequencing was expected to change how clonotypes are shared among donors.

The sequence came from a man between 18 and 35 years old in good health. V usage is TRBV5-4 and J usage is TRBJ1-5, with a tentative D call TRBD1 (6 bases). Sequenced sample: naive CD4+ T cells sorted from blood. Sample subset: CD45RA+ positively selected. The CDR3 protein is CASSQGQGPNQPQHF. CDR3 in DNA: TGTGCCAGCAGCCAGGGGCAAGGGCCTAATCAGCCCCAGCATTTT.